The 7 T cell receptor beta chains given below trace back to one sample, sequenced in a study of identical twins. MiXCR, run by TCRdb on the 5' RACE reads, gives a single entry per CDR3 protein. The sample shows nearly 250,000 distinct CDR3 sequences, approximately 7% of them seen only once. These data were also filed under a second study, of yellow fever vaccine responses in identical twins.

Sequenced material: memory (CD45RO+) T cells sorted from blood. These receptors came from a woman between 18 and 30 years old in good health.

This clonotype was picked up many times. The V gene is TRBV2, the J gene TRBJ1-1, with D unresolved. Germline assignment: CDR1 SNHLY and CDR2 FYNNEI. This CDR3 is 11 amino acids long. The germline V and J ends were trimmed by 5 bases and 6 bases, with 7 bases remaining between them. The CDR3 coding sequence is TGTGCCAGCAGTATTACAGCTGAAGCTTTCTTT. It is translated as CASSITAEAFF.

This rearrangement joins TRBV10-3 to TRBJ2-2, with 8 bases matching TRBD1. J was trimmed by 2 bases and V by 7 bases; bases with no gene match: 9. CDR1 is ENHRY, CDR2 SYGVKD, per germline. This CDR3 has 16 amino acids. The CDR3 region has the DNA TGTGCCATCACCCAGGACAGGGCCAGAAACACCGGGGAGCTGTTTTTT. This sequence encodes CAITQDRARNTGELFF.

This clonotype has ten or more counts. The chain joins TRBV12-3 or TRBV12-4 to TRBJ1-2; D remains ambiguous. The CDR3 is 14 residues long. V lost 6 bases and J 4 bases, leaving 15 bases between the germline ends. The CDR3 DNA follows: TGTGCCAGCAGCGATGCCTCTCTTGGCTATGGCTACACCTTC. As protein: CASSDASLGYGYTF.

This rearrangement joins TRBV29-1 to TRBJ2-6, with D tentatively TRBD2 (5 bases). V lost 5 bases and J lost 2, with 10 bases in between. The CDR3 length is 14 residues. Germline-derived CDR1 and CDR2 are SQVTM and ANQGSEA. The CDR3 protein is CSVIFGAGANVLTF. In DNA, the CDR3 is TGCAGCGTTATATTCGGGGCTGGGGCCAACGTCCTGACTTTC.

This clonotype was seen more than once but under ten times. The chain links TRBV11-2 to TRBJ2-1, with TRBD2 identical over 10 bases. CDR3 length equals 19 residues. The ends lost 2 bases at V and 7 bases at J; junction bases unmatched: 17. The germline gives CDR1 SGHAT, CDR2 FQNNGV. CDR3 protein: CASSLLFGHPSGSRNEQFF. Here the CDR3 DNA reads TGTGCCAGCAGCTTATTGTTTGGCCACCCTAGCGGGAGTAGGAATGAGCAGTTCTTC. The entire variable domain, with the rest obtained from reference TRBV11-2 and TRBJ2-1, is as follows: EAGVAQSPRYKIIEKRQSVAFWCNPISGHATLYWYQQILGQGPKLLIQFQNNGVVDDSQLPKDRFSAERLKGVDSTLKIQPAKLEDSAVYLCASSLLFGHPSGSRNEQFFGPGTRLTVL.

V is TRBV10-3 and J is TRBJ2-5, with TRBD2 matching 7 bases. J gave up 2 bases and V 4 bases, and 7 bases lay outside the gene matches. Germline V CDR1 and CDR2: ENHRY, SYGVKD. This CDR3 comprises 15 residues. The CDR3 nucleotides read TGTGCCATCAGTGTTACGGGGGGTCAACAAGAGACCCAGTACTTC. Translation: CAISVTGGQQETQYF.

This clonotype occurred a few times. This chain connects TRBV7-9 to TRBJ2-1, with 11 bases matching TRBD2. The CDR3 has 16 amino acids. From germline, CDR1 is SEHNR and CDR2 FQNEAQ (reference sequence). V was pared by 1 base and J by 6 bases, with 5 bases of the junction left unmatched. This CDR3 is CASSLEPLAGGNEQFF. CDR3 sequence (DNA): TGTGCCAGCAGCTTAGAACCCCTAGCGGGAGGCAATGAGCAGTTCTTC.